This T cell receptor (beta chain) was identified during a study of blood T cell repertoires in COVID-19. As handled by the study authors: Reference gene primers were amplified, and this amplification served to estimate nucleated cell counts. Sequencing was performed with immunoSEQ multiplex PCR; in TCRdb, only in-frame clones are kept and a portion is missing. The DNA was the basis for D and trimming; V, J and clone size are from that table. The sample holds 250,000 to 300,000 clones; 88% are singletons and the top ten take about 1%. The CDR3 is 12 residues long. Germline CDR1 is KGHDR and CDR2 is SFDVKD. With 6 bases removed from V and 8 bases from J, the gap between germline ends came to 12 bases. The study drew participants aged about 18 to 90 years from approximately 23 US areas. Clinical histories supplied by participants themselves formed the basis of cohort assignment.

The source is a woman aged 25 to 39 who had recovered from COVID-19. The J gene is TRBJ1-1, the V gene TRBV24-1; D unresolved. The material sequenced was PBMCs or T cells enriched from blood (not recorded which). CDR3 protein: CATSSSGREAFF. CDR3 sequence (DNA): TGTGCCACCAGTTCGTCGGGAAGGGAAGCTTTCTTT.